The clone carrying this T cell receptor (beta chain) was detected only a few times. This record belongs to a study of blood T cell repertoires in COVID-19. At the level of the study: T cells, B-cell-depleted T cells, or PBMCs supplied cDNA or gDNA.

The V and J ends lost 6 bases and 6 bases respectively, with 11 bases between them. This CDR3 contains 11 residues. Germline CDR1 DFQATT, CDR2 SNEGSKA (reference sequence). Original handling: The assay estimated nucleated cells by amplifying reference gene primers. Profiling relied on immunoSEQ multiplex PCR, and the TCRdb table lists in-frame clones only, not all of them. That table supplies the V and J calls and clone size; D and trimming were determined from the DNA. The table records fewer than 45,000 clones, 70% to 85% of them present only once. The sequenced sample consisted of peripheral blood. The source is a woman older than 75 with acute or convalescent COVID-19. The gene calls are TRBV20-1 and TRBJ1-1; D ambiguous. CDR3 sequence: CSARRSPEAFF. The CDR3, as DNA: TGCAGTGCGAGGAGGAGTCCTGAAGCTTTCTTT.